A selection of T cell receptor beta chains follows, all from one sample in a study of OX40 agonist ivuxolimab in advanced cancers. This table comes from immunoSEQ multiplex PCR, and its TCRdb copy is limited to in-frame clones, with some not included. The profile covers about 71,000 clones, with around 93% appearing a single time and more than 12% taken by the ten largest. This specimen consisted of CD4+ or CD8+ T cells sorted from blood, obtained in a trial of the OX40 agonist ivuxolimab. The receptor source for this set is an adult with an advanced solid tumor such as melanoma, head and neck, liver or kidney cancer. Both conserved end residues are part of each CDR3. The D gene is left open where the match is weak. Rows may omit the clone size; those that give it use once, few, many or a size class.

J gene,D gene,clone size,V gene,CDR3 DNA,CDR3 protein
TRBJ2-2,NA,NA,TRBV7-9,TGTGCCAGCGAGGGGGAACAGAGAGCTGCCGGGGAGCTGTTTTTT,CASEGEQRAAGELFF
TRBJ2-1,NA,NA,TRBV7-2,TGTGCCAGCAGCTTAGCCGGGCCCGGGACTCACAATGAGCAGTTCTTC,CASSLAGPGTHNEQFF
TRBJ2-1,NA,NA,TRBV27,TGTGCCAGCAGTCCGACAGGCAATGAGCAGTTCTTC,CASSPTGNEQFF
TRBJ1-1,TRBD1,NA,TRBV7-9,TGTGCCAGCAGCCTGGGACAGAAGTTTGAAGCTTTCTTT,CASSLGQKFEAFF
TRBJ2-7,NA,NA,TRBV2,TGTGCCAGCAGCCCCAGGGGTTCCTACGAGCAGTACTTC,CASSPRGSYEQYF
TRBJ2-3,TRBD2,NA,TRBV9,TGTGCCAGCAGCCCCGGGGGACTAGCGAGCACAGATACGCAGTATTTT,CASSPGGLASTDTQYF
TRBJ2-7,TRBD1,once,TRBV27,TGTGCCTCCTGGGACAGTCCCTACGAGCAGTACTTC,CASWDSPYEQYF
TRBJ2-1,NA,NA,TRBV28,TGTGCCAGCAGTTTGTCTTCCTCCTACAATGAGCAGTTCTTC,CASSLSSSYNEQFF
TRBJ2-4,TRBD2,NA,TRBV13,TGTGCCAGCAGCCCAGTTCCAACTAGCGGGGGAAATAGCTTAGCCCCTTCGGGAAACATTCAGTACTTC,CASSPVPTSGGNSLAPSGNIQYF
TRBJ2-1,TRBD2,once,TRBV27,TGTGCCAGCAGTCTGCTAGCGGGATTATACAATGAGCAGTTCTTC,CASSLLAGLYNEQFF
TRBJ2-1,TRBD1,NA,TRBV4-3,TGCGCCAGCAGCCCGGGACAGGGCCCTTACAATGAGCAGTTCTTC,CASSPGQGPYNEQFF
TRBJ2-7,NA,NA,TRBV27,TGTGCCAGCAGTTATTGGGCGTCAGGGAGGGAGCAGTACTTC,CASSYWASGREQYF
TRBJ1-4,TRBD1,many,TRBV15,TGTGCCACCAGCATGGGACAGGGGGAGGAAAAACTGTTTTTT,CATSMGQGEEKLFF
TRBJ2-7,TRBD2,NA,TRBV9,TGTGCCAGCAGCGTAGCTACTAGCGGGAGTGTCTACGAGCAGTACTTC,CASSVATSGSVYEQYF
TRBJ1-1,NA,NA,TRBV4-3,TGCGCCAGCAGCCAAGATGCCCGCAAGGGGACCATAGGTGAAGCTTTCTTT,CASSQDARKGTIGEAFF
TRBJ1-2,NA,NA,TRBV4-3,TGCGCCAGCAGCCCAGCCGGGACGGCCAACTATGGCTACACCTTC,CASSPAGTANYGYTF
TRBJ1-1,NA,NA,TRBV5-4,TGTGCCAGCAGCTTGGCCGGGGGCCCAGGAAACACTGAAGCTTTCTTT,CASSLAGGPGNTEAFF
TRBJ1-1,NA,NA,TRBV28,TGTGCCAGCAGTTTATGGGGGGCTATGAACACTGAAGCTTTCTTT,CASSLWGAMNTEAFF
TRBJ2-7,TRBD2,NA,TRBV2,TGTGCCGGAGCCCCCCGGGGGGGCTACGAGCAGTACTTC,CAGAPRGGYEQYF
TRBJ1-6,NA,NA,TRBV11-2,TGTGCCAGCAGCCAGGCCGGGGTTTATTCACCCCTCCACTTT,CASSQAGVYSPLHF
TRBJ2-7,TRBD2,NA,TRBV14,TGTGCCAGCAGCCAATTCCCGGGACTAGCGGGTGAGCAGTACTTC,CASSQFPGLAGEQYF
TRBJ1-1,NA,NA,TRBV15,TGTGCCACCAGCAGAGATGGGGGGCGGTCGGTGAACACTGAAGCTTTCTTT,CATSRDGGRSVNTEAFF
TRBJ1-2,NA,NA,TRBV7-2,TGTGCCAGCAGCCCCATGGGGCTCTATGGCTACACCTTC,CASSPMGLYGYTF
TRBJ1-3,NA,once,TRBV6-1,TGTGCCAGCAGTGAAGAGGCAGGGGAGGACACCATATATTTT,CASSEEAGEDTIYF
TRBJ1-5,TRBD1,few,TRBV9,TGTGCCAGCAGCCTTGGGACAGAAAATCAGCCCCAGCATTTT,CASSLGTENQPQHF
TRBJ2-1,TRBD2,NA,TRBV27,TGTGCCAGCAGTTTGGCGGGGGGATACAATGAGCAGTTCTTC,CASSLAGGYNEQFF
TRBJ2-5,NA,NA,TRBV28,TGTGCCAGCAGTTTGGGGCGGTTTCAAGAGACCCAGTACTTC,CASSLGRFQETQYF
TRBJ1-4,NA,NA,TRBV7-6,TGTGCCAGCAGATCATGGAAGGGGCAAGTTGAAAAACTGTTTTTT,CASRSWKGQVEKLFF
TRBJ2-3,TRBD2,NA,TRBV6-4,TGTGCCAGCAGTGGACTAGCGGGAGAGGCAGATACGCAGTATTTT,CASSGLAGEADTQYF
TRBJ2-7,NA,NA,TRBV7-3,TGTGCCAGCAGCTTTGAGTCCTCCGAGCAGTACTTC,CASSFESSEQYF
TRBJ2-7,NA,NA,TRBV14,TGTGCCAGCAGCCAAGATTGGGGAGCCATCTACGAGCAGTACTTC,CASSQDWGAIYEQYF
TRBJ2-4,NA,NA,TRBV4-3,TGCGCCAGCAGCCAAGATCGGCTCGATGGGCTAGCCAAAAACATTCAGTACTTC,CASSQDRLDGLAKNIQYF
TRBJ2-7,NA,NA,TRBV21-1,TGTGCCAGCAGCAAAGATGGGGGAGACGGCGAGCAGTACTTC,CASSKDGGDGEQYF
TRBJ1-3,NA,NA,TRBV19,TGTGCCAGTTTGCCCGACTCTGGAAACACCATATATTTT,CASLPDSGNTIYF
TRBJ2-1,TRBD2,NA,TRBV6-5,TGTGCCTGCGGGACTAGCGGGAATTTCAATGAGCAGTTCTTC,CACGTSGNFNEQFF
TRBJ1-1,TRBD1,NA,TRBV28,TGTGCCAGCAGTCCCGCTTATGACAGGGGGTATATGAACACTGAAGCTTTCTTT,CASSPAYDRGYMNTEAFF
TRBJ2-3,TRBD2,once,TRBV28,TGTGCCAGCAGTTCCTCTATGCCCTCTAGCGGGTCTACAGATACGCAGTATTTT,CASSSSMPSSGSTDTQYF
TRBJ2-1,TRBD1,once,TRBV27,TGTGCCAGCAGTTTAGGGGCAGGGGGTTTGCGAAATGAGCAGTTCTTC,CASSLGAGGLRNEQFF
TRBJ2-1,TRBD2,NA,TRBV7-9,TGTGCCAGCAGCTTAGCTGGTACTAGCGGGAGTCGTGAGCAGTTCTTC,CASSLAGTSGSREQFF